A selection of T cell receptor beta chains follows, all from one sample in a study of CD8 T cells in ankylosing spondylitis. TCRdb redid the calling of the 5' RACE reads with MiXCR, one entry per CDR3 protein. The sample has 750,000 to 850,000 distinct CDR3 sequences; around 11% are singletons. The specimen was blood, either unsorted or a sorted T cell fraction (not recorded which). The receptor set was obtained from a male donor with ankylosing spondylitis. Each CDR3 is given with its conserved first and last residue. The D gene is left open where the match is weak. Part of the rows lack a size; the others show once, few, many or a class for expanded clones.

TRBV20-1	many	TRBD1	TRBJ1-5	CSARVGQGDQPQHF	TGCAGTGCTAGGGTAGGACAGGGGGATCAGCCCCAGCATTTT
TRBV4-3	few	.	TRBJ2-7	CASSRKRGRAYEQYF	TGCGCCAGCAGCCGGAAAAGGGGCAGGGCCTACGAGCAGTACTTC
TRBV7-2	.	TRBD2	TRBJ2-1	CASSLVAGVIYNEQFF	TGTGCCAGCAGCTTAGTTGCGGGGGTTATATACAATGAGCAGTTCTTC
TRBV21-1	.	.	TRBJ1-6	CASSRTGTGGYNSPLHF	TGTGCCAGCAGCAGGACCGGGACAGGGGGTTATAATTCACCCCTCCACTTT
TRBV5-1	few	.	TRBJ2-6	CASSLALLQGANVLTF	TGCGCCAGCAGCTTGGCCCTCCTCCAAGGGGCCAACGTCCTGACTTTC
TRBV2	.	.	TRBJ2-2	CASIQTISVGELFF	TGTGCCAGCATCCAGACTATCTCGGTCGGGGAGCTGTTTTTT
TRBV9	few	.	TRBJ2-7	CASSTHDRSYEQYF	TGTGCCAGCAGCACCCACGACCGCTCCTACGAGCAGTACTTC
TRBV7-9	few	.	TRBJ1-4	CASSSGRAEKLFF	TGTGCCAGCAGCTCGGGACGGGCTGAAAAACTGTTTTTT
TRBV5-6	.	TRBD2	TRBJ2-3	CASSLPGLAVRGTQYF	TGTGCCAGCAGCTTACCGGGACTAGCGGTCCGGGGTACGCAGTATTTT
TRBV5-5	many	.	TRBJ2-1	CASSWGLGEGEQFF	TGTGCCAGCAGCTGGGGACTTGGAGAGGGTGAGCAGTTCTTC
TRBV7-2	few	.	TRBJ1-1	CASSLGLTLNTEAFF	TGTGCCAGCAGCTTAGGTCTGACCTTGAACACTGAAGCTTTCTTT